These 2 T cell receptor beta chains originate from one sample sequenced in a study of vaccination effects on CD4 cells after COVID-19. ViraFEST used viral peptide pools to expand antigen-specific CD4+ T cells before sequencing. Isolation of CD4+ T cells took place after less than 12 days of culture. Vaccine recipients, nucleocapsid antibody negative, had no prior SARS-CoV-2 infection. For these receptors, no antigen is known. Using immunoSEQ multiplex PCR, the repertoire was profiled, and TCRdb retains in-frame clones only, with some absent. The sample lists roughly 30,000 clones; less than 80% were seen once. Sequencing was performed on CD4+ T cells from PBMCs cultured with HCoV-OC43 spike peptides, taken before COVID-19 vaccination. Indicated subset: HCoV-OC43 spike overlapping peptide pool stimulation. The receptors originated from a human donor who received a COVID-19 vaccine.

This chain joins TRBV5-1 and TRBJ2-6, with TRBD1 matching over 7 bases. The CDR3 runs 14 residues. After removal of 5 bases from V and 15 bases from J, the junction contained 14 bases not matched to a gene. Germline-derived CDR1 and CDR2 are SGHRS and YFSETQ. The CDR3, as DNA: TGCGCCAGCAGACCTCCCCGACAGGGTCCTGCCCTGACTTTC. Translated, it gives CASRPPRQGPALTF.

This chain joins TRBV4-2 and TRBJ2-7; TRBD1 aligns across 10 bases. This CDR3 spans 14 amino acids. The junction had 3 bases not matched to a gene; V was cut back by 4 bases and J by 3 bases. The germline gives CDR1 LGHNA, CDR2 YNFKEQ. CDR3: CASSPGQGDYEQYF. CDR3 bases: TGTGCCAGCAGCCCCGGACAGGGGGACTACGAGCAGTACTTC.